These 6 T cell receptor beta chains were sequenced from one sample in a study of control samples from healthy donors and cancer patients. Some clones are missing from TCRdb's copy, which holds only in-frame ones; the method was immunoSEQ multiplex PCR. The repertoire holds roughly 120,000 clones, roughly 84% seen once, with more than 2.5% in the top ten. Sequencing was done on a sample of blood. All receptors come from a middle-aged man in good health.

The chain couples TRBV28 to TRBJ1-5; 7 bases map to TRBD1. The CDR3 spans 15 residues. Losses at the gene ends were 6 bases for V and 6 bases for J; bases not matched to a gene: 11. The germline CDR1 and CDR2 sequences are MDHEN and SYDVKM. The CDR3 reads CASSHAVTGIQPQHF. DNA of the CDR3: TGTGCCAGCAGCCACGCCGTGACAGGGATTCAGCCCCAGCATTTT.

This clone has only a few counts. This sequence joins TRBV6-1 and TRBJ2-7; a possible D gene is TRBD2 (5 bases). Trimming pared 3 bases from V and 2 bases from J, leaving 17 bases between. From germline, CDR1 is MNHNS and CDR2 SASEGT. This CDR3 has 16 amino acids. The CDR3 DNA follows: TGTGCCAGCAGTGATTGGGCAGCCCGAGGGACCTACGAGCAGTACTTC. Its translation is CASSDWAARGTYEQYF.

The V and J genes are TRBV10-2 and TRBJ2-7; tentative D call: TRBD2 (6 bases). CDR3 length: 15 residues. The V end was cut by 4 bases, the J end by 2 bases, with 15 bases between. Germline V CDR1 and CDR2: WSHSY, SAAADI. CDR3 sequence: CASSVGELAAYEQYF. DNA of the CDR3: TGCGCCAGCAGTGTGGGGGAACTAGCCGCCTACGAGCAGTACTTC.

The chain is built from TRBV10-3 and TRBJ1-1; D not certain. From germline, CDR1 is ENHRY and CDR2 SYGVKD. The ends were cut back, 8 bases at V and 4 bases at J, with 17 bases in the middle. The CDR3 extends over 14 amino acids. Here the CDR3 reads CAIGASRVGTEAFF. Written as DNA, the CDR3 is TGTGCCATCGGAGCCTCCCGGGTTGGCACTGAAGCTTTCTTT.

The rearrangement links TRBV30 to TRBJ1-5; TRBD1 matches 7 bases. The germline gives CDR1 GTSNPN, CDR2 SVGIG (reference sequence). Losses at the gene ends were 2 bases for V and 0 bases for J; bases not matched to a gene: 4. This CDR3 region has 15 residues. In DNA, the CDR3 is TGTGCCTGGAGTCCGGGACAGCCTAGCAATCAGCCCCAGCATTTT. This translates into CAWSPGQPSNQPQHF.

V usage is TRBV6-5 and J usage is TRBJ2-7, with 8 nucleotides matching TRBD1. Germline lookup yields CDR1 MNHEY and CDR2 SVGAGI. V lost 8 bases and J lost 4; bases outside the gene matches: 7. This CDR3 is 13 amino acids long. The CDR3 sequence: CASSGQGLYEQYF. Written as DNA, the CDR3 is TGTGCCAGCTCTGGACAGGGTCTTTACGAGCAGTACTTC.